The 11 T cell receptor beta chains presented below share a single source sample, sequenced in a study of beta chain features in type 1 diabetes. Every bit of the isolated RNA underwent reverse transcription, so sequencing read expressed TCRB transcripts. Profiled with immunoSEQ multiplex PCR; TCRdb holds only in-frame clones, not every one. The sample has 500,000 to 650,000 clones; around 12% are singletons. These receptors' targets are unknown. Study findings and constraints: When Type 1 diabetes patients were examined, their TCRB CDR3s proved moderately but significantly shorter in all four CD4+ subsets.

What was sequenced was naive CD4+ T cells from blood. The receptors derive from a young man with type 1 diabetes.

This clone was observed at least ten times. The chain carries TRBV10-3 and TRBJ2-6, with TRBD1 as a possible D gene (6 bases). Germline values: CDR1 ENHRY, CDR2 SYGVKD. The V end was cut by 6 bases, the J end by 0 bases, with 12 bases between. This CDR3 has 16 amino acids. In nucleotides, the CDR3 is TGTGCCATCAGCCAGGGGCCCCGCTCTGGGGCCAACGTCCTGACTTTC. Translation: CAISQGPRSGANVLTF.

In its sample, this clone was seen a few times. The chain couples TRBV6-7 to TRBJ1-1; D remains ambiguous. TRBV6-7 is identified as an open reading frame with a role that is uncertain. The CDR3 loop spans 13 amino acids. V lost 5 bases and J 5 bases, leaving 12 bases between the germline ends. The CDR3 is CASSPEGGTEAFF. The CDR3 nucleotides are TGTGCCAGCAGTCCCGAGGGCGGAACTGAAGCTTTCTTT.

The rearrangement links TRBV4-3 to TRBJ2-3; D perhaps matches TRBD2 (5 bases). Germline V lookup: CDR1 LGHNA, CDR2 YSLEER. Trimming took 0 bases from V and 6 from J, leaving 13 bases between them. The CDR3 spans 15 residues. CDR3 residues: CASSQDSGTGDTQYF. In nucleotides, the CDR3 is TGCGCCAGCAGCCAAGATTCGGGAACCGGGGATACGCAGTATTTT.

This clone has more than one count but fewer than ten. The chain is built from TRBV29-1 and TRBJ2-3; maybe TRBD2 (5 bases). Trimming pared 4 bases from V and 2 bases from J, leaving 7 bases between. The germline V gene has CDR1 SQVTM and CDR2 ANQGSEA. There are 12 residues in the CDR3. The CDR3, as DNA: TGCAGCGTTGCGCGGGCCACAGATACGCAGTATTTT. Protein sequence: CSVARATDTQYF.

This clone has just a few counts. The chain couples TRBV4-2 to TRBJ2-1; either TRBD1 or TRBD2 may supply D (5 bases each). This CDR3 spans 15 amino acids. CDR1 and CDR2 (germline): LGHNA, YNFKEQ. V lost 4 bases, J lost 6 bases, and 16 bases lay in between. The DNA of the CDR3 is TGTGCCAGCAGCCCTGGGGGATGGGGCGTCAATGAGCAGTTCTTC. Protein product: CASSPGGWGVNEQFF.

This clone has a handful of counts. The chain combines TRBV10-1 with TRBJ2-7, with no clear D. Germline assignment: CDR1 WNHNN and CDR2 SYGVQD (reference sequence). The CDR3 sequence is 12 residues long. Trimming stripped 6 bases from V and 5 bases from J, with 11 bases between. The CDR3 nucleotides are TGCGCCAGCAGCGCTGAAAGGGACGAGCAGTACTTC. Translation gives CASSAERDEQYF.

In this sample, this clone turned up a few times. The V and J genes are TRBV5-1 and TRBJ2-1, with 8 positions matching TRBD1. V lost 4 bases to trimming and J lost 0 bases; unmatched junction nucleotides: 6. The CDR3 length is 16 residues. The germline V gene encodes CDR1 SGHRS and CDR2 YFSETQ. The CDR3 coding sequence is TGCGCCAGCAGCGGGACAGGCTTGAGCTCCTACAATGAGCAGTTCTTC. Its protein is CASSGTGLSSYNEQFF.

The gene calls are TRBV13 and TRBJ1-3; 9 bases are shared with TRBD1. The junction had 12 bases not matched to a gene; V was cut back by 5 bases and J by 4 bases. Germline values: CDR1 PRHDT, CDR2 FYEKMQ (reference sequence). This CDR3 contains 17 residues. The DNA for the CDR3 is TGTGCCAGCAGCCCCTCGACAGGGGGTCGACGAGGAAACACCATATATTTT. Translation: CASSPSTGGRRGNTIYF.

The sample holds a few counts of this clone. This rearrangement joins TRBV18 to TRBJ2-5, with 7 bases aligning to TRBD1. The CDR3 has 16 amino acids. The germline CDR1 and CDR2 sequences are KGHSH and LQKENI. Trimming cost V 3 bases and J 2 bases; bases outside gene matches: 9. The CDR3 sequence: CASSPARDSVQETQYF. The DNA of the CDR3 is TGTGCCAGCTCACCTGCCCGGGACAGCGTTCAAGAGACCCAGTACTTC.

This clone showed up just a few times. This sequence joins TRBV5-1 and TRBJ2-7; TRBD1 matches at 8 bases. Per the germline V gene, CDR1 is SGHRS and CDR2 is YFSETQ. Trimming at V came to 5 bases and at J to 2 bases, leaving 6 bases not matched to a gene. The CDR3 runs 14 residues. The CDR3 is CASSVTGAPYEQYF. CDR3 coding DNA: TGCGCCAGCAGTGTGACAGGGGCCCCCTACGAGCAGTACTTC.

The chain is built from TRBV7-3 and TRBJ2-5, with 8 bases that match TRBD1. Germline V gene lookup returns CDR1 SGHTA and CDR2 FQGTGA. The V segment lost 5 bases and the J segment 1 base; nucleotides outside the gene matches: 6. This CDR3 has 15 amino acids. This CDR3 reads CASSGSGTGQETQYF. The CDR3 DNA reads TGTGCCAGCAGCGGCTCAGGGACAGGCCAAGAGACCCAGTACTTC.